This T cell receptor beta chain was retrieved from a study of blood T cells in healthy people across ages (dated by TCRdb to between 2015 and 2017). General notes on the study: In model experiments, template switching captured roughly one uniquely barcoded TCR beta cDNA molecule for every two T cells. The study analyzed two additional independent replicas of 1 million unique cDNA reads from the same blood draw for two donors, one aged 18 to 30 and one aged 80 or older. Donors were grouped into four age groups: young (average 16 years), middle-aged (roughly 38), aged (about 60) and long-lived (roughly 80). To avoid experimental bias, donors of different ages were distributed randomly across sequencing lanes. To track age-related changes in TCR beta repertoire diversity, the study relied on deep sequencing normalized with unique cDNA molecular identifiers. Study-wide conclusions, independent of this receptor: There was a strong correlation between observed TCR beta diversity and the percentage of naive T cells measured by flow cytometry. As age increased, observed TCR beta diversity per million T cells dropped in a roughly linear way, and a significant reduction was already evident by age 40. The CMV infection status of donors was not known, potentially confounding age-related changes in expanded clonotypes. Compared with the aged group, more naive CD4+ T cells, fewer expanded clones and increased TCR diversity were shown by the long-lived group, suggesting age selection. Total diversity estimates from one million sequenced T cells were considered lower bounds and underestimates. Because profiling used bulk unsorted PBMCs, naive and antigen-experienced compartments could not be compared conclusively.

Libraries were prepared through 5' RACE. The data were produced on an Illumina HiSeq 2500. The second PCR ran for about 7 to 11 cycles and used a J-beta primer mix along with a sample-barcoded 5' primer. Each TCR beta cDNA molecule received a unique molecular identifier from a template-switch 5' adaptor carrying 12 random nucleotides. Each sample yielded at least 2.5 million CDR3-containing paired-end reads. The Mint cDNA synthesis kit, primed by a TRBC-specific oligonucleotide, was used to synthesize first-strand cDNA from all RNA. All cDNA was treated with uracil-DNA glycosylase and then went through a first 18-cycle PCR with the universal primers M1SS and BC2_uni_R. Per the original workflow: Each sample was normalized by randomly selecting 1 million high-quality reads, each carrying a distinct molecular identifier. Reads with shared molecular identifiers were discarded instead of being binned into consensus sequences. CDR3 identification, clonotype clustering and error correction used MiTCR with a Q25 quality threshold and the strictest error-elimination algorithm. A nonparametric unseen species model with Euler transformation was used to estimate a lower bound on total TCR beta diversity. TCRdb reworked the public reads: Q25 trimming with fastp, MiXCR clone assembly, productive beta chains retained. Duplicate CDR3 protein sequences are folded into a single record with the most common DNA and genes. In this record, the V and J calls reflect TCRdb's handling and not the investigators' own analysis. This sample comprises 580,000 or so distinct CDR3 sequences, around half of them detected only once. The top ten constitute around 23% of the sample.

This clonotype has just one count. Which antigen it targets is not known. No qualities accompany the bases; no much larger clone lies one base away. Resting on one read, the evidence is weak. Donors were 40 or so systemically healthy Caucasian individuals from Russia aged roughly 6 to 90 years. Each donor gave ten milliliters of peripheral blood, drawn into EDTA-treated Vacutainer tubes. Ficoll-Paque density-gradient centrifugation was used to isolate PBMCs, with at least 6 million obtained per sample. Trizol reagent was used to extract total RNA from PBMCs, with at least 5.5 micrograms per sample. For every donor, an aliquot of PBMCs went through flow cytometry to measure the percentages of naive CD45RAhigh/CD27high T cells. The CDR3 goes from the cysteine to the phenylalanine over 14 residues. Kept here is only the CDR3 DNA, which spans 42 bases and is read in frame from base 1. V and J lose 6 bases and 9 bases, and a span of 21 bases separates them. Looking up the germline V gene (reference sequence) yields CDR1 DFQATT and CDR2 SNEGSKA.

The TCR originated in an elderly man in good health. The chain joins TRBV20-1 to TRBJ2-4, and the D gene may be TRBD2, 5 bases matching. Material: blood. The DNA reads TGCAGTGCCCCCCCCCCGGGCGGGTTTGCCATTCAGTACTTC. Translation gives CSAPPPGGFAIQYF.